The sequence of this T cell receptor beta chain was determined in a study of T cells in Graves' hyperthyroidism and ophthalmopathy. Based on clinical symptoms, serum thyroxine and TRAb, thyroid ultrasound and orbital computed tomography, diagnoses were reached. This clonotype was observed a handful of times. The missing conserved phenylalanine or tryptophan at the end of this CDR3 makes a read error likely. Because the CDR3's place on the DNA is in doubt, the DNA is left out and the CDR3 is given as listed by TCRdb. The CDR3 is 8 amino acids in total, end residues counted. Germline CDR1 and CDR2: SEHNR and FQNEAQ (reference sequence). TCR beta CDR3 regions were amplified from RNA. An initial round of RT-PCR targeting the TCR CDR3 relied on the HTBI primer set. TCRdb recomputed calls from the multiplex PCR reads with MiXCR, one row per CDR3 protein. Found here are almost 600,000 distinct CDR3 sequences, under 60% of them singletons; the top ten hold about 8.3%.

The chain combines TRBV7-9 with TRBJ2-6. The sequencing sample was made of peripheral blood or thyroid tissue (not recorded which). The sequence was obtained from a woman between 18 and 29 years old with Graves' hyperthyroidism. The CDR3 reads CASSTRTS.